The rows below give T cell receptor beta chains drawn from one sample of a study of cytomegalovirus exposure and HLA in healthy donors. Sequencing used immunoSEQ multiplex PCR; TCRdb keeps in-frame clones, though not all of them. The data hold 100,000 to 120,000 clones, with around 89% observed a single time. Sequenced: PBMCs. The receptors originated from a woman in her 30s in good health and CMV-seropositive. Each CDR3 is given without its conserved first and last residue. The size of a clone is reported for some rows only, either as once, few or many, or as a class for expanded clones.

TRBV19	NA	TRBJ2-2	ASSIAGGNTGELF
TRBV11-3	NA	TRBJ2-7	ASSFAGQHFKSSYEQY
TRBV5-5	NA	TRBJ2-1	ASSGSGSGNEQF
TRBV7-9	NA	TRBJ2-3	ASSPGEIAFSDTQY
TRBV11-3	NA	TRBJ2-3	ASSLGRLDTQY
TRBV7-9	NA	TRBJ2-6	ASSYTGFPSGANVLT
TRBV9	NA	TRBJ2-7	ASSTTGNSYEQY
TRBV7-9	NA	TRBJ2-3	ASSLSLAADTQY
TRBV4-1	NA	TRBJ2-7	ASSQGTSGIPGQY
TRBV18	NA	TRBJ1-2	ASTRAGNNYGYT
TRBV2	NA	TRBJ2-1	ASRGRYHEQF
TRBV28	NA	TRBJ1-2	ASSPGTGFYGYT
TRBV27	NA	TRBJ2-7	ASSSLDGTYEQY
TRBV6-1	NA	TRBJ2-7	ASSRLAGGYEQY
TRBV19	NA	TRBJ1-5	AGASRDSQPQH
TRBV5-4	NA	TRBJ2-1	ASLAGGPSSINEQF
TRBV7-2	NA	TRBJ2-7	ASSLEGGGSYEQY
TRBV10-2	few	TRBJ1-1	ASSEPTDHFGTEAF
TRBV7-2	NA	TRBJ1-6	ASSQMDTTPLH
TRBV7-9	NA	TRBJ2-3	ASSSPSGSSRTDTQY
TRBV7-9	NA	TRBJ2-1	ASSLAGGLSNEQF
TRBV5-1	NA	TRBJ2-3	ASSQGQGADTQY
TRBV5-1	NA	TRBJ2-6	ASSSGTGSSSGANVLT
TRBV11-2	NA	TRBJ2-7	ASSLYRGISDEQY
TRBV18	NA	TRBJ2-7	ASSPMSPYEQY
TRBV18	NA	TRBJ2-2	ASSQRTVNTGELF
TRBV19	NA	TRBJ2-5	ASSRDGRARLSQETQY
TRBV12-5	NA	TRBJ1-1	ASGLVHGQEPFEAF
TRBV5-4	NA	TRBJ2-2	ASSSRTSGSAGELF
TRBV6-4	NA	TRBJ2-2	ASSDGTSTGELF
TRBV30	NA	TRBJ1-5	AWSVRSGEGPSGRPQH
TRBV28	NA	TRBJ2-3	ANTYRVQSRMYTQY
TRBV6-1	NA	TRBJ1-1	ASEFGGFTGTEAF
TRBV29-1	NA	TRBJ2-2	SVEGGQGGSGELF
TRBV30	NA	TRBJ2-7	AWGHGKYEQY
TRBV6-1	NA	TRBJ1-2	ASSEEGTAYGYT
TRBV6-1	NA	TRBJ2-7	ASRITGQSSYEQY
TRBV18	few	TRBJ1-6	ASSSSGGSSSYNSPLH
TRBV5-8	NA	TRBJ2-7	ASSSGRGAKVDEQY
TRBV7-9	NA	TRBJ2-3	ASSWGQGTDTQY
TRBV6-1	NA	TRBJ1-4	ASSEFGTGEKLF
TRBV25-1	NA	TRBJ2-7	ASSALAGYEQY
TRBV7-8	NA	TRBJ2-1	ASSHGLAGAPNEQF
TRBV19	NA	TRBJ2-3	ASSMGTRDRTDTQY
TRBV9	once	TRBJ2-5	ASSVAAGLETQY
TRBV23-1	once	TRBJ1-1	ASSRDTEAF